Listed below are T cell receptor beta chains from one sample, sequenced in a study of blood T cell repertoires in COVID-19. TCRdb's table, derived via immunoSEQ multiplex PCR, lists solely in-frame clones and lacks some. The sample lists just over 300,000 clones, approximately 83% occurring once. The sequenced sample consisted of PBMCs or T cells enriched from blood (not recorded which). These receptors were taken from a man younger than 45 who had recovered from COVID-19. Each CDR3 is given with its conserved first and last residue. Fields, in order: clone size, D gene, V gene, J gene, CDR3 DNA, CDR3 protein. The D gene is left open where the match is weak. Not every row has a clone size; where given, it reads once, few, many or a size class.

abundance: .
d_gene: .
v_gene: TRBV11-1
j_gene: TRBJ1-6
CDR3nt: TGTGCCAGCAGCCCACAGTCACCAAATTCACCCCTCCACTTT
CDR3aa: CASSPQSPNSPLHF

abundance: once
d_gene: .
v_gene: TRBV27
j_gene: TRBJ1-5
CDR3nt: TGTGCCAGCAGTCTCTTGGGGGCTCAGCCCCAGCATTTT
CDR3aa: CASSLLGAQPQHF

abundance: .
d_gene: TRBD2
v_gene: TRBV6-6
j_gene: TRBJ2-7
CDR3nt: TGTGCCAGCAGTCCATTGGGTAGCGGGGGCGCCATGAACGAGCAGTACTTC
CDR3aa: CASSPLGSGGAMNEQYF

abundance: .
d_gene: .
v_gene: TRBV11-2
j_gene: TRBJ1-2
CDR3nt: TGTGCCAGCAGCTTAGGACAGCCCGCTAACTATGGCTACACCTTC
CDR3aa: CASSLGQPANYGYTF

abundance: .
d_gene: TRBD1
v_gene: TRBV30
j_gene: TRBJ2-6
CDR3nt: TGTGCCTGGAGGAGACAGGGGACTGGGGCCAACGTCCTGACTTTC
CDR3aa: CAWRRQGTGANVLTF

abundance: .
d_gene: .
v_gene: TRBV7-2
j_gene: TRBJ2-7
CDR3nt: TGTGCCAGCAGCTACTCCGGGGGACCCACCTACGAGCAGTACTTC
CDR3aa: CASSYSGGPTYEQYF

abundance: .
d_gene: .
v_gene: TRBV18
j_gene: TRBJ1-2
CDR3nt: TGTGCCAGCTCACCATATCGGACAGACGGCTACACCTTC
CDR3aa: CASSPYRTDGYTF

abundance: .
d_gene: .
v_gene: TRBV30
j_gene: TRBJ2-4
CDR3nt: TGTGCCTGGAGTTGGGCAGCCAAGACCAAAAACATTCAGTACTTC
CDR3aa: CAWSWAAKTKNIQYF

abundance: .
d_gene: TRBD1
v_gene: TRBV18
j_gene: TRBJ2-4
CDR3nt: TGTGCCAGCTCACCCCAGGGACAGGGGATAACCAAAAACATTCAGTACTTC
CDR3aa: CASSPQGQGITKNIQYF

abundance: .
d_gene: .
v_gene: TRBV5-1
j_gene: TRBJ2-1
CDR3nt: TGCGCCAGCAGCTCTAGGCCTAGCCAAGCCAATGAGCAGTTCTTC
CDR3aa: CASSSRPSQANEQFF

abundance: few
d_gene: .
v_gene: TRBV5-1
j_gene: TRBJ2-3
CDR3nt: TGCGCCAGCAGCGCACCGGGGGATACGCAGTATTTT
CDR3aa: CASSAPGDTQYF

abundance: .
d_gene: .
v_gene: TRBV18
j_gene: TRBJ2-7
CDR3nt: TGTGCCAGCTCACAAAACTCCGGGAACTACTACGAGCAGTACTTC
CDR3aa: CASSQNSGNYYEQYF

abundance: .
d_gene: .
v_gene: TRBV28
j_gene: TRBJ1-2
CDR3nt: TGTGCCAGCGGCGAGAGCGGCAGAGGTTTAGATGGCTACACCTTC
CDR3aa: CASGESGRGLDGYTF

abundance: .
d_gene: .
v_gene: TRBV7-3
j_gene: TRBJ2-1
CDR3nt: TGTGCCAGCAGCCCACTAGGGCATGAGCAGTTCTTC
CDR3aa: CASSPLGHEQFF

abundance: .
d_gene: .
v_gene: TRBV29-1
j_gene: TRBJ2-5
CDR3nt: TGCAGCGTTGGTGACGGGGGAGAGACCCAGTACTTC
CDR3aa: CSVGDGGETQYF

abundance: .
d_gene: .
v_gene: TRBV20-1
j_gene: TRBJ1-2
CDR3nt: TGCAGTGCTAGTAGAGGTTTCTATGGCTACACCTTC
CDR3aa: CSASRGFYGYTF